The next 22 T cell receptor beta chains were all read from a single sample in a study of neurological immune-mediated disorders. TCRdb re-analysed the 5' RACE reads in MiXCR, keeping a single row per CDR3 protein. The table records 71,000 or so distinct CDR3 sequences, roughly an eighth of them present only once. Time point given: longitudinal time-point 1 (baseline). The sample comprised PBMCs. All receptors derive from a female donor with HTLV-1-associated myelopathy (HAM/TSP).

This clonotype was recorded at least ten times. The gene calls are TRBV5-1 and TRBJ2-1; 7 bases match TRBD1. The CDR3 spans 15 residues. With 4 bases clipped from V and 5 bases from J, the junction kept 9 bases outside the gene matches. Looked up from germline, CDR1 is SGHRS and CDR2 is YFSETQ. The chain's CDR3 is CASSTIVTGHNEQFF. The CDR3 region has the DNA TGCGCCAGCAGCACGATTGTGACAGGGCACAATGAGCAGTTCTTC.

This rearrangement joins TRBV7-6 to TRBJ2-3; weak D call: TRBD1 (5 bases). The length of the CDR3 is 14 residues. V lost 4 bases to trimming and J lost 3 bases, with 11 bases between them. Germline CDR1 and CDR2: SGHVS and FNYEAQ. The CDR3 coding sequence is TGTGCCAGCAGCTCCTCTCCAGGGACAGATACGCAGTATTTT. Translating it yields CASSSSPGTDTQYF.

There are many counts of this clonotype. The CDR3 region is CASSLPRGGDLNTEAFF. The CDR3 DNA is TGCGCCAGCAGCTTGCCCAGAGGAGGGGACTTGAACACTGAAGCTTTCTTT. The genes are TRBV5-1 and TRBJ1-1, with D possibly being TRBD1 (5 bases). Deletions cut 1 base from V and 0 bases from J, with 16 bases between. The germline CDR1 and CDR2 sequences are SGHRS and YFSETQ. The CDR3 sequence is 17 residues long.

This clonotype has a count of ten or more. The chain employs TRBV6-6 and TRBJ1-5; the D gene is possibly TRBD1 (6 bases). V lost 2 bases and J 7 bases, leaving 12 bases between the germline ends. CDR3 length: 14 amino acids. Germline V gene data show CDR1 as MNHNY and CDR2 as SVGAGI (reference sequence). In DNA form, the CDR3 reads TGTGCCAGCAGTTACGGTTCGGGGGGCCAGCCCCAGCATTTT. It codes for CASSYGSGGQPQHF.

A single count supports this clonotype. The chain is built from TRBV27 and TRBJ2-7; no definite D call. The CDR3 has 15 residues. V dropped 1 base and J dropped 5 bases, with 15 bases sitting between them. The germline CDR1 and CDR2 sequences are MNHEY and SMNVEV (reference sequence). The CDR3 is CASSLLGHSYNEQYF. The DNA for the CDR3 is TGTGCCAGCAGTTTATTGGGTCACTCCTACAACGAGCAGTACTTC.

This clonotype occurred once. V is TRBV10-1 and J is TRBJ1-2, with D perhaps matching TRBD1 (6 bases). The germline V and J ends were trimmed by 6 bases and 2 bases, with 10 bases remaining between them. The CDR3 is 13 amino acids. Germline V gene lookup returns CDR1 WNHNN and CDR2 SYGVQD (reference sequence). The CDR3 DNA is TGCGCCAGCAGCTACACAGGGAACTATGGCTACACCTTC. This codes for CASSYTGNYGYTF.

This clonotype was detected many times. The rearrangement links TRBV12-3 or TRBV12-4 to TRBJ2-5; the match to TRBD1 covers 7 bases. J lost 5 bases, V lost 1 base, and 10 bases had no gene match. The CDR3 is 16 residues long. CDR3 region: CASSLEFLGTVETQYF. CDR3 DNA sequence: TGTGCCAGCAGTTTAGAGTTTCTAGGGACAGTCGAGACCCAGTACTTC.

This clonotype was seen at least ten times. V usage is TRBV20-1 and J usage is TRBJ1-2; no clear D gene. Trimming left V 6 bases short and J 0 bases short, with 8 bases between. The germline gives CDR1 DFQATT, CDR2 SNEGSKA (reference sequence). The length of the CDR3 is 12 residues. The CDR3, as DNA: TGCAGTGCCCGCCCATCTAACTATGGCTACACCTTC. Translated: CSARPSNYGYTF.

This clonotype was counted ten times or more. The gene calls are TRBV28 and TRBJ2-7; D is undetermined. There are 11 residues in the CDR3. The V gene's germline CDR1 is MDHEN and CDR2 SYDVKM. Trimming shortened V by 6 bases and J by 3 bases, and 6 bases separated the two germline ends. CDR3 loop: CASSRDYEQYF. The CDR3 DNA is TGTGCCAGCAGCCGTGACTACGAGCAGTACTTC.

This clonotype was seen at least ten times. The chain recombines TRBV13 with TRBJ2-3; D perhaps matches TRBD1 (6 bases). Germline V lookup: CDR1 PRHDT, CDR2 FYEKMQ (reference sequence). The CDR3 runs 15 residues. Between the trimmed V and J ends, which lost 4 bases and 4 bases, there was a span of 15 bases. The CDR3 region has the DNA TGTGCCAGCAGCTCCCTTCAGGGGTTAGCAGATACGCAGTATTTT. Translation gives CASSSLQGLADTQYF.

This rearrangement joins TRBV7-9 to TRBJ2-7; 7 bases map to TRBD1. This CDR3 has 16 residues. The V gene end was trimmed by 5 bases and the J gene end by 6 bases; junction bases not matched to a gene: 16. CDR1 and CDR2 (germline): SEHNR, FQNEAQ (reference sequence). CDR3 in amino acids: CASSQGPGKGAFEQYF. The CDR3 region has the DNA TGTGCCAGCAGCCAGGGACCGGGAAAGGGGGCCTTCGAGCAGTACTTC.

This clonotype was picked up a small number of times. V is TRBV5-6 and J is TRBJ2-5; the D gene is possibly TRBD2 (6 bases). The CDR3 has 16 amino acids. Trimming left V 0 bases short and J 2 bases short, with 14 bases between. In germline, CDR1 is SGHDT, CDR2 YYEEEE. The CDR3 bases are TGTGCCAGCAGCTTGGTAGAGCGGGCCACGCAAGAGACCCAGTACTTC. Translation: CASSLVERATQETQYF. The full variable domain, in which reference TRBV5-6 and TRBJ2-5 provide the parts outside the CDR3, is DAGVTQSPTHLIKTRGQQVTLRCSPKSGHDTVSWYQQALGQGPQFIFQYYEEEERQRGNFPDRFSGHQFPNYSSELNVNALLLGDSALYLCASSLVERATQETQYFGPGTRLLVL.

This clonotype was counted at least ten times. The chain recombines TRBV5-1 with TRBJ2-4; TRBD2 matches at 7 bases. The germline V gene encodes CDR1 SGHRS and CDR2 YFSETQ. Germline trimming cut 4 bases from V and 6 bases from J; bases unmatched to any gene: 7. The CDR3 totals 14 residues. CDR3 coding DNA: TGCGCCAGCAGCCCAGGTTTAGCGGGAAACATTCAGTACTTC. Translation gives CASSPGLAGNIQYF. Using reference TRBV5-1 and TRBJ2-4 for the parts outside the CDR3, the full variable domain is KAGVTQTPRYLIKTRGQQVTLSCSPISGHRSVSWYQQTPGQGLQFLFEYFSETQRNKGNFPGRFSGRQFSNSRSEMNVSTLELGDSALYLCASSPGLAGNIQYFGAGTRLSVL.

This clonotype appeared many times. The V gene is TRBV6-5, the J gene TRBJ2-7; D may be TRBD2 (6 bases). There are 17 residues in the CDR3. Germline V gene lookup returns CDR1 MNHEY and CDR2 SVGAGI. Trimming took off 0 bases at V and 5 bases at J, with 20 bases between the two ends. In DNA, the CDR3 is TGTGCCAGCAGTTACTCGACAGCGAGCCGGGGGAATCACGAGCAGTACTTC. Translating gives CASSYSTASRGNHEQYF.

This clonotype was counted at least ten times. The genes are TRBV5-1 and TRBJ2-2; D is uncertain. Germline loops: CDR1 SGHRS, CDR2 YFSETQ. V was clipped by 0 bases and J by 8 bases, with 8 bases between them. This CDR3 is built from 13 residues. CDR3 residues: CASSLVLGGELFF. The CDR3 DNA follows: TGCGCCAGCAGCTTGGTACTGGGAGGGGAGCTGTTTTTT.

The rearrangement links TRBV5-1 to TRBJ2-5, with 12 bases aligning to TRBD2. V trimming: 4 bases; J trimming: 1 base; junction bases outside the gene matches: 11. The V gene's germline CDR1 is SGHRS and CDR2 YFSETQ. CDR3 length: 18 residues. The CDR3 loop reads CASSVTGGGLAGQETQYF. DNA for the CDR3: TGCGCCAGCAGCGTGACCGGCGGGGGACTAGCGGGCCAAGAGACCCAGTACTTC.

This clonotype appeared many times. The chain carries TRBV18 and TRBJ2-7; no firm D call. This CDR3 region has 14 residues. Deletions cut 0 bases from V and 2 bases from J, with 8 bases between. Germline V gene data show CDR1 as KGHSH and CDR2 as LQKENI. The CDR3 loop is CASSPPELTYEQYF. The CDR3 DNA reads TGTGCCAGCTCACCACCAGAACTTACCTACGAGCAGTACTTC. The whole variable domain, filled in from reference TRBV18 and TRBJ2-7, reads NAGVMQNPRHLVRRRGQEARLRCSPMKGHSHVYWYRQLPEEGLKFMVYLQKENIIDESGMPKERFSAEFPKEGPSILRIQQVVRGDSAAYFCASSPPELTYEQYFGPGTRLTVT.

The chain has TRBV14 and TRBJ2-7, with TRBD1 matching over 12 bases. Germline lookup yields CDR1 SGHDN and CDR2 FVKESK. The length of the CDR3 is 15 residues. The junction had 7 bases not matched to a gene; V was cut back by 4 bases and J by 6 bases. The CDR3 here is CASSLSGTGGPEQYF. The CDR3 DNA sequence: TGTGCCAGCAGCCTATCCGGGACAGGGGGCCCCGAGCAGTACTTC. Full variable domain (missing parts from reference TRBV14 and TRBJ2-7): EAGVTQFPSHSVIEKGQTVTLRCDPISGHDNLYWYRRVMGKEIKFLLHFVKESKQDESGMPNNRFLAERTGGTYSTLKVQPAELEDSGVYFCASSLSGTGGPEQYFGPGTRLTVT.

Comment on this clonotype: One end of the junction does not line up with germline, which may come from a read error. The CDR3 region is CASGYSRITKNIQYF. As DNA, the CDR3 is TGTGCCAGCGGTTACTCGAGGATAACCAAAAACATTCAGTACTTC. This chain connects TRBV6-5 to TRBJ2-4; D unresolved. The CDR3 runs 15 residues. Germline CDR1 reads MNHEY; CDR2 reads SVGAGI.

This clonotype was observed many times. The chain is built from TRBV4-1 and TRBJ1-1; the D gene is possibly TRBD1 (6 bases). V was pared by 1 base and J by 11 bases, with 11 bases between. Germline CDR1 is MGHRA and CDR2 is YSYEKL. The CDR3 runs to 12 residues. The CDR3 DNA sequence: TGCGCCAGCAGCCAAGTTTGGGGGCGTGCTTTCTTT. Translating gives CASSQVWGRAFF.

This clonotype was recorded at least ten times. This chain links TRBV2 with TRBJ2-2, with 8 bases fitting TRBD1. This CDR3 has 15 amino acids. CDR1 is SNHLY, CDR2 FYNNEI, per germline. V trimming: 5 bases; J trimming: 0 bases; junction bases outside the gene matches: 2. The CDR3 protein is CASSPDRANTGELFF. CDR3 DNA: TGTGCCAGCAGTCCGGACAGGGCGAACACCGGGGAGCTGTTTTTT.

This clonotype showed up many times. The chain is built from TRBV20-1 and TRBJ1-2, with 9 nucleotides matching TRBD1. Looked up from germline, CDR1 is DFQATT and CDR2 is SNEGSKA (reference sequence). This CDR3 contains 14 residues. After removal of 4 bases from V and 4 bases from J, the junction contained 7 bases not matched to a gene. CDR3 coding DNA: TGCAGTGCTAACCCTTTGACAGGGGGCTATGGCTACACCTTC. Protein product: CSANPLTGGYGYTF.